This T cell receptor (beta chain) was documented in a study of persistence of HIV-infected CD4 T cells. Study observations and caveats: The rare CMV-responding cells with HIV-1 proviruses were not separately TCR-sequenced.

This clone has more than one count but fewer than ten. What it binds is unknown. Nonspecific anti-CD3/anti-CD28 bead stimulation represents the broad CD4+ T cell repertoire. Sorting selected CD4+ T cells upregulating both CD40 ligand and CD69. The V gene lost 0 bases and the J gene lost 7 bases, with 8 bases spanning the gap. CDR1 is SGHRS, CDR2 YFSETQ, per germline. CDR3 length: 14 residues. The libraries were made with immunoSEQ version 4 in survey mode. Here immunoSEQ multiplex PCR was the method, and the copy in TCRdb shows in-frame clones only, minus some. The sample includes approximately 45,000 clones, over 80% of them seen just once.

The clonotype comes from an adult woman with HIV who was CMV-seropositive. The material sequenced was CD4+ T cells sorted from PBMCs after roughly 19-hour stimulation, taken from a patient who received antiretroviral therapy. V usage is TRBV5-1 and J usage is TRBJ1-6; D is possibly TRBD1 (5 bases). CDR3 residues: CASSLVDRNSPLHF. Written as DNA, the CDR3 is TGCGCCAGCAGCTTGGTTGACAGAAATTCACCCCTCCACTTT.